This TCR beta chain was profiled in a study of blood T cell repertoires in COVID-19. Per the germline V gene, CDR1 is SGHNT and CDR2 is YYREEE (reference sequence). Trimming removed 4 bases from V and 10 bases from J; junction bases left unmatched: 9. The CDR3 contains 15 residues. This clone has a single count. Here immunoSEQ multiplex PCR was the method, and the copy in TCRdb shows in-frame clones only, minus some. Here the sample spans about 160,000 clones, about three quarters being singletons. Sequencing input: peripheral blood. The J gene is TRBJ1-6, the V gene TRBV5-4, with TRBD1 matching over 9 bases. The clonotype was recovered from a man in his 60s with acute or convalescent COVID-19. CDR3 DNA: TGTGCCAGCAGCCCGATCCCGGACAGGGGATCACCCCTCCACTTT. It yields the protein CASSPIPDRGSPLHF.